A selection of T cell receptor beta chains follows, all from one sample in a study of blood T cell repertoires in COVID-19. The repertoire was sequenced with immunoSEQ multiplex PCR; TCRdb's copy has only in-frame clones and lacks some. Of 110,000 or so clones detected, approximately 70% appear once; the ten largest clones hold about 1.8%. The sample consisted of peripheral blood. Every receptor here comes from a woman aged 40 to 50 with acute or convalescent COVID-19. Both conserved end residues are part of each CDR3. D genes are given only for firm matches. Part of the rows lack a size; the others show once, few, many or a class for expanded clones.

.	TRBV6-5	TRBJ1-5	TRBD1	TGTGCCAGCAGCACGGACAGGGCCTCGGGTCAGCCCCAGCATTTT	CASSTDRASGQPQHF
.	TRBV6-5	TRBJ2-1	TRBD2	TGTGCCAGTAGGGAGGGACTTGCGTCATCGAATGAGCAGTTCTTC	CASREGLASSNEQFF
.	TRBV5-4	TRBJ2-1	.	TGTGCCAGCAGCCTCCGGGGATCTCGGGGAGAGTTCTTC	CASSLRGSRGEFF
.	TRBV30	TRBJ1-6	TRBD1	TGTGCCTGGACCCCCCCGGACAGGGTTAATTCACCCCTCCACTTT	CAWTPPDRVNSPLHF
few	TRBV5-6	TRBJ1-4	.	TGTGCCAGCAGTTTCCTAGGGAGGGGTGAAGGAAAACTGTTTTTT	CASSFLGRGEGKLFF
.	TRBV5-1	TRBJ2-3	.	TGCGCCAGCAGATCCCAGGTTCCTTCCACAGATACGCAGTATTTT	CASRSQVPSTDTQYF
few	TRBV9	TRBJ2-1	TRBD2	TGTGCCAGCAACGATATAGCGGGGCTGGGGGGTGAGCAGTTCTTC	CASNDIAGLGGEQFF
.	TRBV9	TRBJ2-2	.	TGTGCCAGCAGCGTCCGGGACATAAACACCGGGGAGCTGTTTTTT	CASSVRDINTGELFF
.	TRBV10-2	TRBJ1-6	.	TGCGCCAGCAGTGAGTCGTCTGAGTATAATTCACCCCTCCACTTT	CASSESSEYNSPLHF
.	TRBV5-1	TRBJ2-5	.	TGCGCCAGCAGCTGGGGGCGTGGGCAAGAGACCCAGTACTTC	CASSWGRGQETQYF
.	TRBV18	TRBJ2-1	.	TGTGCCAGCTCAACAGGGAGACCCGAGCAGTTCTTC	CASSTGRPEQFF
.	TRBV5-1	TRBJ2-7	.	TGCGCCAGCAGCTTGGGGCAGTGGGACTTCGCCTACGAGCAGTACTTC	CASSLGQWDFAYEQYF
.	TRBV6-2/TRBV6-3	TRBJ1-1	TRBD1	TGTGCCAGCAGCCCCTTAGGGGACAGGGTCACTGAAGCTTTCTTT	CASSPLGDRVTEAFF
.	TRBV5-1	TRBJ1-5	.	TGCGCCAGCAGCTCGACAGGTAGTCAGCCCCAGCATTTT	CASSSTGSQPQHF
.	TRBV7-6	TRBJ2-5	TRBD2	TGTGCCAGCAGCTTAGCGGCTAGCGGATTGCAAGAGACCCAGTACTTC	CASSLAASGLQETQYF
.	TRBV2	TRBJ1-5	.	TGTGCCAGCAGTGAAGAGCGCGCGGGCGTTAATCAGCCCCAGCATTTT	CASSEERAGVNQPQHF
few	TRBV6-5	TRBJ1-6	TRBD1	TGTGCCAGCAGTTACTCTGGGACAGGGCATTCACCCCTCCACTTT	CASSYSGTGHSPLHF
few	TRBV6-5	TRBJ1-4	.	TGTGCCAGCGCCAAACAGGGCTATGGAAATGAAAAACTGTTTTTT	CASAKQGYGNEKLFF
.	TRBV7-2	TRBJ1-2	TRBD1	TGTGCCAGCAGCTTAACCCAACAGGGGGGAGGAGGCTACACCTTC	CASSLTQQGGGGYTF
.	TRBV11-2	TRBJ1-3	TRBD1	TGTGCCAGCAGCTTAGGGACAGGGGGGTCTGGAAACACCATATATTTT	CASSLGTGGSGNTIYF
.	TRBV4-1	TRBJ1-5	.	TGCGCCAGCAGCCAAGATGGAGGCAATCAGCCCCAGCATTTT	CASSQDGGNQPQHF
.	TRBV7-2	TRBJ1-6	TRBD1	TGTGCCAGCAGCTTAAGACGTGGACCGGGACAGGGTAGGACACCCCTCCACTTT	CASSLRRGPGQGRTPLHF
.	TRBV15	TRBJ1-1	.	TGTGCCACCAGCAGAGATCCCACCCGCGGGAACACTGAAGCTTTCTTT	CATSRDPTRGNTEAFF
.	TRBV3-1/TRBV3-2	TRBJ2-1	TRBD2	TGTGCCAGCAGCCCTTCCCCCCTAGCGGGCCATGAGCAGTTCTTC	CASSPSPLAGHEQFF
.	TRBV28	TRBJ2-1	TRBD2	TGTGCCAGCACCAGAAGCGGGAGGGAGCAGTTCTTC	CASTRSGREQFF
once	TRBV19	TRBJ1-5	TRBD1	TGTGCCAGTAGTGAGGGACAGCTCCCCCAGCATTTT	CASSEGQLPQHF
.	TRBV12-3/TRBV12-4	TRBJ2-3	TRBD2	TGTGCCAGCAGTTCCCTACAGCGGGGGGCCCTACATTTT	CASSSLQRGALHF
few	TRBV18	TRBJ1-3	.	TGTGCCAGCTCGTATACGCGAAGCTCTGGAAACACCATATATTTT	CASSYTRSSGNTIYF
few	TRBV7-2	TRBJ2-3	.	TGTGCCAGCAGCTTAGAGGCGGGGTATACGCAGTATTTT	CASSLEAGYTQYF
once	TRBV12-3/TRBV12-4	TRBJ2-5	TRBD2	TGTGCCAGCAGTAGCGGGGGGGCTAAGACCCAGTACTTC	CASSSGGAKTQYF
.	TRBV11-2	TRBJ1-1	TRBD1	TGTGCCAGCAGCTTAGGGACAGGGGTGACTGAAGCTTTCTTT	CASSLGTGVTEAFF